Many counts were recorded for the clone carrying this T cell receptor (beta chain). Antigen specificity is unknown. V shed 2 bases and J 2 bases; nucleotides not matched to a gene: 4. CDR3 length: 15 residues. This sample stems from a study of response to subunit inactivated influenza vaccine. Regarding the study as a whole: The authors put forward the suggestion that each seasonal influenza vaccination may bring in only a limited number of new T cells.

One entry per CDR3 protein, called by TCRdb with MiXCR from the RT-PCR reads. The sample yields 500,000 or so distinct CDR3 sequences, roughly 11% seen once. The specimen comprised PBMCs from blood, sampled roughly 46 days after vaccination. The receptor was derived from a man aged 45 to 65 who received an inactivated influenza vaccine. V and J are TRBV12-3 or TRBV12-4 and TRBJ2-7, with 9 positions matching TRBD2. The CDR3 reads CASSLIAGVTYEQYF. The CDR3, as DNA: TGTGCCAGCAGTTTAATAGCGGGGGTTACCTACGAGCAGTACTTC.